A selection of T cell receptor beta chains follows, all from one sample in a study of cytomegalovirus exposure and HLA in healthy donors. Assay: immunoSEQ multiplex PCR; the TCRdb copy retains only in-frame clones and omits some. The profile covers about 98,000 clones, with approximately 70% appearing a single time and over 2% taken by the ten largest. The specimen was PBMCs. All receptors come from a man aged 50 to 59 in good health and CMV-seronegative. Both conserved end residues are part of each CDR3. A D gene is named only where the DNA matches it firmly. Only some rows state a clone size, as once, few, many or a class for expanded clones.

CTSSQDRRRPNTGELFF	TGCACCAGCAGCCAAGATAGGCGGAGGCCGAACACCGGGGAGCTGTTTTTT	17	few	TRBJ2-2	.	TRBV1
CASSPPSTLGYEQYF	TGTGCCAGCTCACCACCGTCAACACTAGGCTACGAGCAGTACTTC	15	.	TRBJ2-7	.	TRBV18
CASSGWDNSYEQYF	TGTGCCAGCAGCGGATGGGACAACTCCTACGAGCAGTACTTC	14	.	TRBJ2-7	.	TRBV7-9
CASSGQGERETQYF	TGTGCCAGCAGTGGGCAGGGGGAAAGAGAGACCCAGTACTTC	14	.	TRBJ2-5	TRBD1	TRBV2
CASSFPTTVGYTF	TGTGCCAGCAGTTTTCCTACTACGGTAGGCTACACCTTC	13	.	TRBJ1-2	.	TRBV28
CASSRGTEQETQYF	TGTGCCAGCAGCCGGGGGACAGAGCAAGAGACCCAGTACTTC	14	.	TRBJ2-5	TRBD1	TRBV4-2
CASSLEGGGGQPQHF	TGTGCCAGCAGCTTGGAAGGGGGCGGAGGTCAGCCCCAGCATTTT	15	once	TRBJ1-5	TRBD1	TRBV5-5
CASSQEFRGPYEQYF	TGCGCCAGCAGCCAAGAATTTAGGGGGCCCTACGAGCAGTACTTC	15	.	TRBJ2-7	TRBD1	TRBV4-1
CATSRDRDRGSNEQFF	TGTGCCACCAGCAGAGACCGGGACAGGGGGAGCAATGAGCAGTTCTTC	16	.	TRBJ2-1	TRBD1	TRBV15
CASSIGGKGALKTQYF	TGTGCCAGTAGTATAGGGGGCAAGGGGGCTCTGAAGACCCAGTACTTC	16	.	TRBJ2-5	TRBD1	TRBV19
CASSSMQGLAEAFF	TGTGCCAGCAGTTCCATGCAGGGTCTGGCTGAAGCTTTCTTT	14	.	TRBJ1-1	.	TRBV27
CASSSGQGMNTEAFF	TGTGCCAGCAGTTCCGGACAGGGGATGAACACTGAAGCTTTCTTT	15	once	TRBJ1-1	TRBD1	TRBV28
CASSLGYSNQPQHF	TGTGCCAGCAGCCTAGGTTATAGCAATCAGCCCCAGCATTTT	14	.	TRBJ1-5	.	TRBV11-2
CASSLVPGVYEQYF	TGCGCCAGCAGCTTGGTCCCAGGGGTCTACGAGCAGTACTTC	14	.	TRBJ2-7	.	TRBV5-1
CASSSGVLGTEAFF	TGTGCCAGCAGTTCAGGGGTATTGGGCACTGAAGCTTTCTTT	14	once	TRBJ1-1	.	TRBV27
CASSKGLAGEPFF	TGTGCCAGCAGCAAGGGACTAGCGGGAGAACCGTTCTTC	13	.	TRBJ2-1	TRBD2	TRBV7-3
CASSTSYSNQPQHF	TGCGCCAGCAGTACGAGCTATAGCAATCAGCCCCAGCATTTT	14	.	TRBJ1-5	.	TRBV10-2
CASSQRTGGETQYF	TGCGCCAGCAGCCAAAGAACCGGGGGAGAGACCCAGTACTTC	14	.	TRBJ2-5	.	TRBV4-3
CASSRDSQETQYF	TGTGCCAGTTCCCGGGACAGTCAAGAGACCCAGTACTTC	13	few	TRBJ2-5	TRBD1	TRBV6-4
CASSPGTGIRAYGYTF	TGTGCCAGCAGCCCCGGGACAGGGATTAGGGCCTATGGCTACACCTTC	16	.	TRBJ1-2	TRBD1	TRBV11-2
CASSSPSTDTQYF	TGTGCCAGCAGTTCCCCTAGCACAGATACGCAGTATTTT	13	few	TRBJ2-3	.	TRBV28
CASSPGGPYEQYF	TGCGCCAGCAGCCCTGGTGGGCCCTACGAGCAGTACTTC	13	.	TRBJ2-7	.	TRBV4-1
CASSMLAGNEQFF	TGTGCCAGCAGTATGCTAGCGGGGAATGAGCAGTTCTTC	13	.	TRBJ2-1	TRBD2	TRBV6-1
CASSLTEDTANYGYTF	TGTGCCAGCAGCCTCACAGAGGACACTGCAAACTATGGCTACACCTTC	16	.	TRBJ1-2	.	TRBV7-9